These T cell receptor beta chains were read from a single sample in a study of T cells in Graves' hyperthyroidism and ophthalmopathy. TCRdb used MiXCR to reprocess the multiplex PCR reads, holding one entry per CDR3 protein. The sample has some 500,000 distinct CDR3 sequences; around an eighth are singletons. Sequences were obtained from blood. These receptor sequences come from a woman aged 18-29 years with Graves' hyperthyroidism. Both conserved end residues are part of each CDR3. A D gene is named only where the DNA matches it firmly. Clone size is stated in some rows and not others, as once, few, many or a class when expanded.

>.|.|TRBJ1-2|TRBV19
CASSIMRGTNYGYTF
>many|.|TRBJ1-1|TRBV12-3/TRBV12-4
CASSLGRESVTEAFF
>few|.|TRBJ1-4|TRBV4-1
CASSQDARSTNEKLFF
>many|TRBD1|TRBJ2-5|TRBV5-1
CASSPDRGEETQYF
>many|.|TRBJ2-7|TRBV2
CASRFDREGEQYF
>many|TRBD2|TRBJ2-2|TRBV7-9
CASRPNLAGGYTGELFF
>many|.|TRBJ2-7|TRBV12-3/TRBV12-4
CASRIARGEQYF
>few|.|TRBJ1-2|TRBV9
CASSVAQGGAGYTF
>many|.|TRBJ1-1|TRBV2
CASSEQAIEAFF
>few|.|TRBJ1-2|TRBV29-1
CSALPLQGNYGYTF
>many|TRBD1|TRBJ1-1|TRBV11-2
CASSLAGGEPEAFF
>many|.|TRBJ2-7|TRBV10-2
CASSELVTFSYEQYF
>many|.|TRBJ1-1|TRBV6-6
CASSYSDTEAFF
>.|.|TRBJ2-1|TRBV7-8
CASSVSRVYGSEQFF
>.|.|TRBJ2-5|TRBV5-1
CASSAPGQGKRRETQYF
>.|.|TRBJ1-1|TRBV5-1
CASSIETNTEAFF
>many|.|TRBJ2-1|TRBV7-2
CASSWLRGVLYEQFF
>.|.|TRBJ1-5|TRBV11-3
CASSPTVESNQPQHF
>many|.|TRBJ2-7|TRBV29-1
CSVLLSGAGPYEQYF
>many|TRBD2|TRBJ2-7|TRBV6-2/TRBV6-3
CASSTPGSGSSPYEQYF
>many|TRBD1|TRBJ1-1|TRBV12-3/TRBV12-4
CASRKGQGSGTEAFF
>many|TRBD2|TRBJ2-1|TRBV9
CASSVGGFSGRIYNEQFF
>many|TRBD2|TRBJ2-1|TRBV12-3/TRBV12-4
CASSRRAGTSGPNNEQFF
>many|TRBD2|TRBJ2-3|TRBV12-3/TRBV12-4
CASSLRAGGESTDTQYF
>many|TRBD2|TRBJ2-1|TRBV2
CASSELTSGSIISSYNEQFF
>many|TRBD1|TRBJ1-3|TRBV7-8
CASSPRDRASSGNTIYF
>few|.|TRBJ1-1|TRBV6-1
CASMRGIDTEAFF
>many|.|TRBJ2-5|TRBV11-1
CASSSDTPLRTQYF
>many|TRBD2|TRBJ2-7|TRBV10-3
CAISDSGRPSYEQYF
>.|.|TRBJ1-4|TRBV27
CASSAMGQSNEKLFF
>few|.|TRBJ1-5|TRBV28
CASSFRSGNQPQHF
>many|.|TRBJ2-7|TRBV11-2
CASSLVLGQYEQYF
>many|.|TRBJ2-3|TRBV10-3
CAIQGEGGTTDTQYF
>many|.|TRBJ1-5|TRBV6-1
CASRSVGTGDQPQHF
>few|.|TRBJ1-1|TRBV20-1
CSATSLSQRYTEAFF
>many|.|TRBJ2-2|TRBV24-1
CATSDRLRRGELFF
>many|TRBD2|TRBJ2-1|TRBV7-9
CASSLARGSRDEQFF
>few|.|TRBJ1-1|TRBV9
CASSTEGHGEAFF
>.|TRBD2|TRBJ2-1|TRBV11-2
CASSLVTGGSYNEQFF
>.|.|TRBJ2-1|TRBV19
CASSIVSRIDNEQFF
>.|TRBD1|TRBJ2-1|TRBV20-1
CSARDWIGQGGFEFPHNEQFF
>few|TRBD1|TRBJ2-7|TRBV7-3
CASSRGQGASEQYF
>few|.|TRBJ1-2|TRBV19
CASKGPPYGYTF
>many|.|TRBJ1-5|TRBV11-2
CASSLGFGGDQPQHF
>many|.|TRBJ1-1|TRBV7-9
CASSLEAADTEAFF
>many|.|TRBJ1-1|TRBV6-1
CASTAPGRGTEAFF
>.|.|TRBJ2-7|TRBV30
CAWSSQYEQYF
>few|.|TRBJ1-1|TRBV20-1
CSARGVYLLGTEAFF